This T cell receptor (beta chain) was sequenced in a study of T cell repertoires in cytomegalovirus infection. TCRdb reprocessed the reads with MiXCR, giving one entry per CDR3 protein. In the table there are about 110,000 distinct CDR3 sequences, around a tenth of which are singletons. This clonotype was seen many times. Its target is unknown. Study results and caveats: Accumulated public TCR beta family frequency recognized individuals carrying CMV together with the relevant HLA.

Sequencing was done on a sample of PBMCs, sequenced either directly or after in vitro stimulation (not recorded which). This receptor was taken from a human donor in good health (CMV status not recorded). Some clones in this sample may be carry-over from other donors' samples.

This CDR3 reads CASSLLPGQENTEAFF. The CDR3 DNA follows: TGTGCCAGCAGCCTTTTACCGGGACAGGAGAACACTGAAGCTTTCTTT. The chain employs TRBV7-9 and TRBJ1-1; 8 bases align to TRBD1. This CDR3 is built from 16 residues. The V and J ends lost 5 bases and 1 base, in that order; junction bases with no gene match: 9. Germline loops: CDR1 SEHNR, CDR2 FQNEAQ (reference sequence).